The 14 T cell receptor beta chains listed next were all sequenced from one sample in a study of T cells in Graves' hyperthyroidism and ophthalmopathy. It was RNA transcripts that yielded the amplified TCR beta CDR3 regions. The HTBI set primed first-round TCR CDR3 RT-PCR. TCRdb ran MiXCR on the multiplex PCR reads and lists one entry per CDR3 protein. This sample has about 560,000 distinct CDR3 sequences, with roughly a sixth found just once. The specimen sequenced was blood. These TCRs come from a woman between 18 and 29 years old with Graves' hyperthyroidism.

This clonotype was picked up a small number of times. The genes are TRBV7-6 and TRBJ2-7; D remains ambiguous. The CDR3 consists of 14 residues. Trimming removed 1 base at V and 0 bases at J, with 7 bases between. Germline CDR1 and CDR2: SGHVS and FNYEAQ. The CDR3 here is CASSLGVFSYEQYF. CDR3 sequence (DNA): TGTGCCAGCAGCTTAGGCGTCTTCTCCTACGAGCAGTACTTC.

A few counts support this clonotype. The J gene is TRBJ2-1, the V gene TRBV15; D unclear. Germline V lookup: CDR1 LNHNV, CDR2 YYDKDF (reference sequence). The CDR3 totals 14 residues. Trimming stripped 3 bases from V and 2 bases from J, with 8 bases between. CDR3 region: CATSRADPYNEQFF. In nucleotides, the CDR3 is TGTGCCACCAGCAGGGCGGACCCCTACAATGAGCAGTTCTTC.

The genes are TRBV20-1 and TRBJ1-1; D perhaps matches TRBD1 (5 bases). Trimming left V 0 bases short and J 1 base short, with 12 bases between. In germline, CDR1 is DFQATT, CDR2 SNEGSKA (reference sequence). The CDR3 totals 15 residues. Written as DNA, the CDR3 is TGCAGTGCTAGAGATTGGGGGATCACGAACACTGAAGCTTTCTTT. This encodes CSARDWGITNTEAFF.

In this sample, this clonotype turned up many times. The gene calls are TRBV7-2 and TRBJ2-3; D is undetermined. Trimming shortened V by 0 bases and J by 0 bases, and 7 bases separated the two germline ends. Per the germline V gene, CDR1 is SGHTA and CDR2 is FQGNSA. CDR3 length equals 15 residues. The DNA for the CDR3 is TGTGCCAGCAGCTTAGCGCCTTCTAGCACAGATACGCAGTATTTT. This codes for CASSLAPSSTDTQYF.

This clonotype was picked up a small number of times. The rearrangement uses TRBV20-1 and TRBJ1-1; 9 bases map to TRBD1. The V gene end was trimmed by 6 bases and the J gene end by 0 bases; junction bases not matched to a gene: 5. Germline V gene lookup returns CDR1 DFQATT and CDR2 SNEGSKA (reference sequence). CDR3 size: 14 residues. As DNA, the CDR3 is TGCAGTGCCCCCCGGACAGGGGTGAACACTGAAGCTTTCTTT. Translating it yields CSAPRTGVNTEAFF.

In this sample, this clonotype turned up a few times. The chain links TRBV18 to TRBJ2-3; no definite D call. The CDR3 loop spans 12 amino acids. Germline loops: CDR1 KGHSH, CDR2 LQKENI. Trimming removed 8 bases at V and 3 bases at J, with 9 bases between. The chain's CDR3 is CASVSMTDTQYF. CDR3 nucleotides: TGTGCCAGCGTCAGTATGACAGATACGCAGTATTTT. Looking up the rest from reference TRBV18 and TRBJ2-3 gives the full variable domain: NAGVMQNPRHLVRRRGQEARLRCSPMKGHSHVYWYRQLPEEGLKFMVYLQKENIIDESGMPKERFSAEFPKEGPSILRIQQVVRGDSAAYFCASVSMTDTQYFGPGTRLTVL.

V and J are TRBV5-1 and TRBJ1-1, with D tentatively TRBD1 (6 bases). Trimming removed 4 bases at V and 6 bases at J, with 16 bases between. CDR3 size: 14 residues. Germline assignment: CDR1 SGHRS and CDR2 YFSETQ. The CDR3 sequence is CASSRGAPTAEAFF. The CDR3 region has the DNA TGCGCCAGCAGCCGGGGGGCTCCAACGGCTGAAGCTTTCTTT.

This clonotype was seen a few times. Possible read error: a much larger clone is one base away. DNA of the CDR3: TGTGCCAGCAGCCCCTGTCCTCCTGGGACAGACCACAATGAGCAGTTCTTC. It specifies CASSPCPPGTDHNEQFF. The chain employs TRBV7-2 and TRBJ2-1; TRBD1 agrees at 7 bases. Germline-derived CDR1 and CDR2 are SGHTA and FQGNSA. This CDR3 has 17 amino acids. Unmatched junction bases numbered 15, after V lost 5 bases and J lost 5 bases.

This clonotype was seen many times. The V gene is TRBV19, the J gene TRBJ2-2, with a possible D match to TRBD1 (5 bases). Germline CDR1 LNHDA, CDR2 SQIVND (reference sequence). The CDR3 is 13 residues long. The V and J ends lost 9 bases and 1 base respectively, with 9 bases between them. CDR3 sequence: CASRDRNTGELFF. For the CDR3, the DNA is TGTGCCAGCAGGGATCGGAACACCGGGGAGCTGTTTTTT.

In this sample, this clonotype turned up many times. The rearrangement joins TRBV20-1 to TRBJ2-1; 7 bases agree with TRBD2. V dropped 6 bases and J dropped 10; count of bases not matched to a gene: 12. Germline CDR1 DFQATT, CDR2 SNEGSKA (reference sequence). CDR3 length: 13 amino acids. The CDR3 DNA sequence: TGCAGTGCGCGTACTAGCGCCCTAATAGAGCAGTTCTTC. This sequence encodes CSARTSALIEQFF.

The chain uses TRBV10-3 and TRBJ2-5; 9 bases are a match to TRBD1. Germline V gives CDR1 ENHRY, CDR2 SYGVKD. The CDR3 length is 14 residues. V dropped 6 bases and J dropped 0; count of bases not matched to a gene: 2. The CDR3 coding sequence is TGTGCCATCAGCACAGGGGGCGACCAAGAGACCCAGTACTTC. Residues: CAISTGGDQETQYF.

This clonotype came up a few times. This chain uses TRBV5-1 with TRBJ2-3; D is uncertain. CDR1 and CDR2 from the germline V gene are SGHRS and YFSETQ. The CDR3 sequence is 14 residues long. V was trimmed by 0 bases and J by 3 bases, leaving 8 bases between them. The CDR3 region has the DNA TGCGCCAGCAGCTTGGGTGGCGAGACAGATACGCAGTATTTT. It is translated as CASSLGGETDTQYF.

This clonotype was observed at least ten times. The V gene is TRBV7-2, the J gene TRBJ2-3; no reliable D call. V was pared by 8 bases and J by 4 bases, with 16 bases between. The CDR3 is made up of 14 amino acids. CDR1 and CDR2 (germline): SGHTA, FQGNSA. CDR3 protein: CASSRAAEPDTQYF. The CDR3 DNA follows: TGTGCCAGCTCTCGTGCGGCAGAGCCAGATACGCAGTATTTT.

The table lists this clonotype with many counts. This chain links TRBV5-8 with TRBJ2-3; D is ambiguous. This CDR3 region has 13 residues. Trimming removed 0 bases at V and 6 bases at J, with 8 bases between. The germline V gene encodes CDR1 SGHTS and CDR2 YDEGEE. The CDR3 region is CASSLVSRDTQYF. CDR3 nucleotides: TGTGCCAGCAGCTTGGTGTCTCGGGATACGCAGTATTTT.